This T cell receptor beta chain appears in the sequencing data of a study of shared clonotypes between healthy human individuals. CD45RO-negative cells were positively selected for CCR7, leaving out terminally differentiated effector memory CD45RA+ cells. Worth noting for this clone: Antigen specificity is unknown.

Findings and limits, study-wide: Across subsets, estimated richness was generally greater for naive than for memory populations.

Using immunoSEQ multiplex PCR, the repertoire was profiled, and TCRdb retains in-frame clones only, with some absent. The table lists hundreds of thousands of clones, roughly 96% of them singletons. The source is a young woman in good health. The sequenced sample consisted of naive CD8+ T cells sorted from blood.

In nucleotides, the CDR3 is TGTGCCAGCAGCTTAGGACGGACAGCGGGAAACACCATATATTTT. As protein: CASSLGRTAGNTIYF. The V gene is TRBV7-8, the J gene TRBJ1-3; the D gene is possibly TRBD1 (6 bases). The V gene lost 1 base and the J gene lost 4 bases, with 11 bases spanning the gap. There are 15 residues in the CDR3. Germline V gene lookup returns CDR1 SGHVS and CDR2 FQNEAQ.